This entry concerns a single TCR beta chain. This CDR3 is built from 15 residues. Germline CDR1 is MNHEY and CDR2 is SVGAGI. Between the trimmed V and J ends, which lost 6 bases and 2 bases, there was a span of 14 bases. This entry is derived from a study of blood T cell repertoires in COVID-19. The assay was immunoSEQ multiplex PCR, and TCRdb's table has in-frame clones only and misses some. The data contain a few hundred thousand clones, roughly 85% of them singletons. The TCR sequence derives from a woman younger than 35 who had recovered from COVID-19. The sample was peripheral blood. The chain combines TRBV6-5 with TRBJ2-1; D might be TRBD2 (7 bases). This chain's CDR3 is CASSLWGGTYNEQFF. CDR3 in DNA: TGTGCCAGCAGCCTCTGGGGGGGCACCTACAATGAGCAGTTCTTC.